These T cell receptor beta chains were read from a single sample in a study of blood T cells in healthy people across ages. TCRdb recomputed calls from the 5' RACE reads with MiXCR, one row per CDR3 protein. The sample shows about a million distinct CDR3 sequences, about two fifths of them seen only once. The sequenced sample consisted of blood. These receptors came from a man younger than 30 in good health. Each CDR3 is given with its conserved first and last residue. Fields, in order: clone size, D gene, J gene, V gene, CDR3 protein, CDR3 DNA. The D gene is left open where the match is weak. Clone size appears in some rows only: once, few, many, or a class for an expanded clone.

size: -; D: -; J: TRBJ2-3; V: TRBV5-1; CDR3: CASSFAGSSDTQYF; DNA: TGCGCCAGCAGCTTCGCGGGGAGCTCAGATACGCAGTATTTT
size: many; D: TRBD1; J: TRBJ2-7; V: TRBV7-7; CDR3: CASSLGTGGFYEQYF; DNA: TGTGCTAGCAGCTTAGGGACAGGGGGCTTCTACGAGCAGTACTTC
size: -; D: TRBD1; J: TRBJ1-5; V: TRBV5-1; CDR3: CASSPGTGAFQPQHF; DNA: TGCGCCAGCAGCCCGGGGACAGGGGCTTTTCAGCCCCAGCATTTT
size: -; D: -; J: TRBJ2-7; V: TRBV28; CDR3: CASKTGGPFYEQYF; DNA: TGTGCCAGCAAGACCGGTGGCCCTTTCTACGAGCAGTACTTC
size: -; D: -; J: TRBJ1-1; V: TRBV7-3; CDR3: CASSALQVPNTEAFF; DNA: TGTGCCAGCAGCGCCCTACAGGTCCCGAACACTGAAGCTTTCTTT
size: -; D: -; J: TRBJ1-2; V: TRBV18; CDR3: CASSPGEGYGYTF; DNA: TGTGCCAGCTCACCGGGGGAAGGGTATGGCTACACCTTC
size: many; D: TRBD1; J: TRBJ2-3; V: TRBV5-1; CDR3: CASSSTGVPDTQYF; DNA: TGCGCCAGCAGCTCCACAGGGGTACCAGATACGCAGTATTTT
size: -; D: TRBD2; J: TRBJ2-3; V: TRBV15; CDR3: CATSRAMGLAGFTDTQYF; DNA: TGTGCCACAAGCAGAGCAATGGGACTAGCAGGATTCACAGATACGCAGTATTTT
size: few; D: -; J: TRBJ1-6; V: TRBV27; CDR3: CASSWGTPGWNSPLHF; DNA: TGTGCCAGCAGTTGGGGGACGCCAGGGTGGAATTCACCCCTCCACTTT
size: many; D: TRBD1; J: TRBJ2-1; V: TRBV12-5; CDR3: CASAITGGNEQFF; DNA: TGTGCTAGTGCTATAACAGGGGGCAATGAGCAGTTCTTC
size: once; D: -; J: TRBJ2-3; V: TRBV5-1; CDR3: CASSPSASTDTQYF; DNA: TGCGCCAGCAGCCCTAGTGCTAGCACAGATACGCAGTATTTT
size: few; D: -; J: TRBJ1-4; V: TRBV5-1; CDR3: CASSPSRVANEKLFF; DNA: TGCGCCAGCAGCCCTTCCAGGGTGGCTAATGAAAAACTGTTTTTT
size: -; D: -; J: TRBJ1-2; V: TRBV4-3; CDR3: CASSQGDGGDGYTF; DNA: TGCGCCAGCAGCCAAGGGGATGGGGGGGATGGCTACACCTTC
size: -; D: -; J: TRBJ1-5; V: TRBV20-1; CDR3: CSAPPRDGIAQPQHF; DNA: TGCAGTGCTCCCCCCAGGGATGGGATTGCCCAGCCCCAGCATTTT
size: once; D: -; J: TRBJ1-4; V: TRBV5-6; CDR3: CASSFSVMPGGNNEKLFF; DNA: TGTGCCAGCAGCTTCTCTGTGATGCCGGGAGGCAATAATGAAAAACTGTTTTTT
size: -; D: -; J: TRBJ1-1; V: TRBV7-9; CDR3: CASRPRVDTEAFF; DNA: TGTGCCAGCAGACCCAGGGTGGACACTGAAGCTTTCTTT
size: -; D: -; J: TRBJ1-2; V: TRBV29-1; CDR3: CSVGGRQGSSYGYTF; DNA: TGCAGCGTTGGAGGGAGGCAGGGATCGTCCTATGGCTACACCTTC
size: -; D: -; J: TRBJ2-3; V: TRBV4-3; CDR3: CASSQKGGRTDTQYF; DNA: TGCGCCAGCAGCCAAAAGGGGGGACGCACAGATACGCAGTATTTT
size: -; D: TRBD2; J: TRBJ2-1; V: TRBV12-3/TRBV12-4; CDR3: CASSQTSGARENEQFF; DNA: TGTGCCAGCAGCCAAACTAGCGGGGCCCGAGAGAATGAGCAGTTCTTC
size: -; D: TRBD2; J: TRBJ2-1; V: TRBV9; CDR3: CASSIRTSGGGEQFF; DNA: TGTGCCAGCAGCATACGGACTAGCGGGGGGGGTGAGCAGTTCTTC
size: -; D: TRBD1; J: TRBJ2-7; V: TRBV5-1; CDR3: CASTTDRAPLYF; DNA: TGCGCCAGCACCACTGACAGGGCGCCCCTGTACTTC
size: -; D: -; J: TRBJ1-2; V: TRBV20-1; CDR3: CSARVRGPKGGYTF; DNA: TGCAGTGCTAGAGTTCGGGGACCCAAAGGAGGCTACACCTTC
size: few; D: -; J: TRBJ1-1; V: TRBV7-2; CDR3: CASSLGVSYTEAFF; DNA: TGTGCCAGCAGCTTAGGTGTGTCCTACACTGAAGCTTTCTTT
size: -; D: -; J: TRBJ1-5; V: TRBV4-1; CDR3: CASSQDSTRATRGQPQHF; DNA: TGCGCCAGCAGCCAAGATAGTACAAGAGCCACCCGGGGTCAGCCCCAGCATTTT
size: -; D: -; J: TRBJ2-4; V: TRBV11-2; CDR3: CAGSHRGQLLAKNIQYF; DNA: TGTGCCGGCAGCCATAGAGGACAGCTTTTAGCCAAAAACATTCAGTACTTC
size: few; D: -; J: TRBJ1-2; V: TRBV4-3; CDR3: CASSPSDSANYGYTF; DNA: TGCGCCAGCAGTCCTTCGGACAGCGCTAACTATGGCTACACCTTC
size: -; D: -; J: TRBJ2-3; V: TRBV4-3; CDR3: CASGQDVTGQGTDTQYF; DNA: TGCGCCAGCGGCCAAGATGTGACCGGACAAGGCACAGATACGCAGTATTTT
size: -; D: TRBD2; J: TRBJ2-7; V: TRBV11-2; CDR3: CASTLPGGNSYNEQYF; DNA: TGTGCCAGCACCCTTCCCGGGGGGAACTCCTACAATGAGCAGTACTTC
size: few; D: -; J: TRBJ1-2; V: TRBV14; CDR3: CASSRDTGRNYGYTF; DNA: TGTGCCAGCAGCCGAGATACAGGACGGAACTATGGCTACACCTTC
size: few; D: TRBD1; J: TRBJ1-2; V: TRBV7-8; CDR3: CASSLAGTGGCGYTF; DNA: TGTGCCAGCAGCTTAGCCGGGACAGGGGGCTGTGGCTACACCTTC
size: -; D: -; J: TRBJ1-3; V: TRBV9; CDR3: CASSVGVGSGNTIYF; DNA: TGTGCCAGCAGCGTAGGGGTCGGATCTGGAAACACCATATATTTT